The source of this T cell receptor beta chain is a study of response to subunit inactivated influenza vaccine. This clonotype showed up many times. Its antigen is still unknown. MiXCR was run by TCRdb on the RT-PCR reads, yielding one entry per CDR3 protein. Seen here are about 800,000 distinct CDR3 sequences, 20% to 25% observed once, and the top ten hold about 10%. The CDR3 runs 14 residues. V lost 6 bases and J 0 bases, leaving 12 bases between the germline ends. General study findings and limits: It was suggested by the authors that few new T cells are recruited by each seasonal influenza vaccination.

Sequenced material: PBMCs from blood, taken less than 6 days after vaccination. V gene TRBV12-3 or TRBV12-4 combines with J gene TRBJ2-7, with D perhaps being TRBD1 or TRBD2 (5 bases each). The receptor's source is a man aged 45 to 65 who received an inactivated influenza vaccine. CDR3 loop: CASSRDLNSYEQYF. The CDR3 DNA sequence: TGTGCCAGCAGCCGGGACCTCAACTCCTACGAGCAGTACTTC.